These 26 T cell receptor beta chains were sequenced from one sample in a study of blood T cell repertoires in COVID-19. TCRdb's table, derived via immunoSEQ multiplex PCR, lists solely in-frame clones and lacks some. Of about 170,000 clones listed, around 84% are singletons. Sequenced input: peripheral blood. The receptors were gathered from an older woman with COVID-19, enrolled during active disease.

In this sample, this clone turned up a few times. The chain joins TRBV7-2 to TRBJ1-5, with D possibly matching TRBD1 (6 bases). The CDR3 covers 15 residues. Trimming took 5 bases from V and 4 from J, leaving 15 bases between them. The germline V gene encodes CDR1 SGHTA and CDR2 FQGNSA. The CDR3 nucleotides read TGTGCCAGCAGCCCCGGACAGACTGAAAATCAGCCCCAGCATTTT. The encoded protein is CASSPGQTENQPQHF.

The chain carries TRBV20-1 and TRBJ2-7; 10 bases are shared with TRBD1. This CDR3 comprises 15 residues. Looked up from germline, CDR1 is DFQATT and CDR2 is SNEGSKA (reference sequence). The V segment lost 3 bases and the J segment 5 bases; nucleotides outside the gene matches: 10. This chain's CDR3 is CSASSGTGVFHEQYF. In DNA, the CDR3 is TGCAGTGCTAGTTCGGGGACAGGGGTTTTCCACGAGCAGTACTTC.

This clone was observed a handful of times. The rearrangement links TRBV6-5 to TRBJ1-2, with no clear D. CDR3 length: 13 residues. Trimming took 7 bases from V and 8 from J, leaving 17 bases between them. Germline V gene sequence: CDR1 MNHEY, CDR2 SVGAGI. The CDR3, as DNA: TGTGCCAGCACGAGGGTTGAGCTTTCGGGCTACACCTTC. Amino acid sequence: CASTRVELSGYTF.

This sequence joins TRBV6-2 or TRBV6-3 and TRBJ1-1, with 7 bases that match TRBD1. With 6 bases clipped from V and 10 bases from J, the junction kept 8 bases outside the gene matches. CDR3 size: 12 residues. Looked up from germline, CDR1 is MNHEY and CDR2 is SVGEGT. Here the CDR3 reads CASSEGRGRAFF. CDR3 nucleotide sequence: TGTGCCAGCAGCGAGGGCAGGGGGAGAGCTTTCTTT.

V gene TRBV7-8 combines with J gene TRBJ2-3, with TRBD1 identical over 10 bases. CDR1 is SGHVS, CDR2 FQNEAQ, per germline. V gave up 6 bases and J gave up 5 bases; unmatched junction bases: 8. The CDR3 is 15 amino acids. The CDR3 loop is CASSQRQGAKDTQYF. The CDR3 DNA follows: TGTGCCAGCAGTCAAAGACAGGGGGCGAAAGATACGCAGTATTTT.

This clone was recorded once. An end of the junction does not agree with germline; a read error may underlie this. The CDR3 reads CATSSNRNTIYF. CDR3 DNA sequence: TGTGCCACCAGTTCCAACAGAAACACCATATATTTT. The V call is TRBV6-5, the J call TRBJ1-3; D gene unclear. The CDR3 is 12 residues long. Germline V gene lookup returns CDR1 MNHEY and CDR2 SVGAGI.

The chain links TRBV6-6 to TRBJ2-1; 8 positions agree with TRBD2. This CDR3 contains 15 residues. Per germline, CDR1 MNHNY and CDR2 SVGAGI (reference sequence). V dropped 6 bases and J dropped 1; count of bases not matched to a gene: 5. The CDR3 spells CASSRLAKSYNEQFF. CDR3 DNA sequence: TGTGCCAGCAGCCGACTAGCGAAATCCTACAATGAGCAGTTCTTC.

The rearrangement links TRBV6-1 to TRBJ1-1; D is possibly TRBD1 (5 bases). The V end lost 5 bases, the J end lost 5 bases, and 9 bases lay between the germline ends. The CDR3 sequence is 12 residues long. The germline V gene encodes CDR1 MNHNS and CDR2 SASEGT. CDR3 in DNA: TGTGCCAGCAGTTTCCGACAGACTGAAGCTTTCTTT. Its protein is CASSFRQTEAFF.

The chain joins TRBV6-5 to TRBJ2-7; D ambiguous. This CDR3 has 11 amino acids. V lost 2 bases and J lost 6, with 5 bases in between. Germline V CDR1 and CDR2: MNHEY, SVGAGI. This CDR3 is CASSYNFEQYF. Written as DNA, the CDR3 is TGTGCCAGCAGTTACAACTTCGAGCAGTACTTC.

J is TRBJ2-5 and V is TRBV7-7, with D perhaps matching TRBD1 (5 bases). The CDR3 is 14 amino acids. V shed 2 bases and J shed 9 bases, with 16 bases lying between them. Germline loops: CDR1 SSHAT, CDR2 FNYEAQ (reference sequence). This CDR3 is CASSLSERVGAQYF. The CDR3 coding sequence is TGTGCCAGCAGCTTAAGTGAAAGGGTAGGGGCCCAGTACTTC.

The chain joins TRBV19 to TRBJ2-1; TRBD2 is a possible D gene (5 bases). Germline V gene data show CDR1 as LNHDA and CDR2 as SQIVND (reference sequence). This CDR3 has 14 residues. Trimming pared 5 bases from V and 6 bases from J, leaving 14 bases between. The CDR3 reads CASSRSSGLNEQFF. CDR3 coding DNA: TGTGCCAGTAGTCGTTCCAGCGGCCTCAATGAGCAGTTCTTC.

This chain connects TRBV19 to TRBJ2-7; a possible D gene is TRBD2 (5 bases). Germline assignment: CDR1 LNHDA and CDR2 SQIVND (reference sequence). The CDR3 sequence is 15 residues long. V lost 3 bases and J lost 4, with 16 bases in between. The CDR3 DNA is TGTGCCAGTAGTATTATATTAGGGAGCCGATACGAGCAGTACTTC. Translation: CASSIILGSRYEQYF.

CDR3 nucleotide sequence: TGTGCCAGCAGCCCCCGGGACCCTCCTCGGGGGGAGCAGTTCTTC. Translating gives CASSPRDPPRGEQFF. This sequence joins TRBV7-9 and TRBJ2-1, with a tentative D call TRBD2 (6 bases). With 5 bases removed from V and 10 bases from J, the gap between germline ends came to 21 bases. Per the germline V gene, CDR1 is SEHNR and CDR2 is FQNEAQ (reference sequence). This CDR3 spans 15 amino acids.

This clone has just one count. The CDR3 nucleotides read TGTGCCAGTAGCCCGGGACTACCGAACACCGGGGAGCTGTTTTTT. It encodes CASSPGLPNTGELFF. The V gene is TRBV19, the J gene TRBJ2-2; 7 bases are shared with TRBD2. The J segment lost 0 bases and the V segment lost 6 bases, leaving 4 bases of the junction unmatched. CDR1 is LNHDA and CDR2 is SQIVND in the germline V gene (reference sequence). The CDR3 runs to 15 residues. Full variable domain (rest looked up from reference TRBV19 and TRBJ2-2): DGGITQSPKYLFRKEGQNVTLSCEQNLNHDAMYWYRQDPGQGLRLIYYSQIVNDFQKGDIAEGYSVSREKKESFPLTVTSAQKNPTAFYLCASSPGLPNTGELFFGEGSRLTVL.

The chain links TRBV24-1 to TRBJ2-7; the match to TRBD1 covers 10 bases. The junction had 5 bases not matched to a gene; V was cut back by 7 bases and J by 3 bases. Germline lookup yields CDR1 KGHDR and CDR2 SFDVKD. The CDR3 runs 14 residues. CDR3 DNA sequence: TGTGCCACCAGCCCGGGACAGGGGTTCTACGAGCAGTACGTC. Residues: CATSPGQGFYEQYV.

The chain links TRBV7-2 to TRBJ2-5; 7 nucleotides line up with TRBD1. Trimming removed 5 bases from V and 5 bases from J; junction bases left unmatched: 8. The CDR3 is 14 residues long. Germline values: CDR1 SGHTA, CDR2 FQGNSA. CDR3 sequence: CASSQNRGGETQYF. DNA of the CDR3: TGTGCCAGCAGCCAAAACAGGGGTGGCGAGACCCAGTACTTC.

V is TRBV30 and J is TRBJ1-2; D is undetermined. The CDR3 has 11 amino acids. Germline CDR1 and CDR2: GTSNPN and SVGIG (reference sequence). V lost 4 bases and J 8 bases, leaving 11 bases between the germline ends. The CDR3 nucleotides read TGTGCCTGGAACTCCGGAGGGGGCTACACCTTC. This codes for CAWNSGGGYTF.

The chain uses TRBV2 and TRBJ2-7; the match to TRBD2 covers 13 bases. The germline V gene encodes CDR1 SNHLY and CDR2 FYNNEI. CDR3 length equals 16 residues. The J segment lost 2 bases and the V segment lost 4 bases, leaving 5 bases of the junction unmatched. This CDR3 reads CASSAGLAGVPYEQYF. DNA for the CDR3: TGTGCCAGCAGTGCAGGACTAGCGGGAGTCCCCTACGAGCAGTACTTC.

This sequence joins TRBV11-3 and TRBJ2-7; maybe TRBD2 (6 bases). V gave up 0 bases and J gave up 0 bases, with 27 bases separating them. Germline lookup yields CDR1 SGHNT and CDR2 YENEEA. The CDR3 is 21 amino acids. CDR3 residues: CASSLEASSGAVWWSSYEQYF. The CDR3 nucleotides read TGTGCCAGCAGCTTAGAGGCCTCTTCGGGAGCTGTGTGGTGGAGCTCCTACGAGCAGTACTTC.

On this clone: This sample includes further DNA sequences coding for the same CDR3. V gene TRBV15 combines with J gene TRBJ2-2; D call uncertain. In germline, CDR1 is LNHNV, CDR2 YYDKDF (reference sequence). Trimming took 0 bases from V and 4 from J, leaving 3 bases between them. The CDR3 length is 13 residues. In nucleotides, the CDR3 is TGTGCCACCAGCAGAGATCGCACCGGGGAGCTGTTTTTT. Encoded protein: CATSRDRTGELFF.

The chain links TRBV9 to TRBJ1-1; a possible D gene is TRBD1 (6 bases). V lost 4 bases, J lost 6 bases, and 10 bases lay in between. The germline V gene encodes CDR1 SGDLS and CDR2 YYNGEE. The CDR3 covers 12 residues. The CDR3 region is CASSRGAPEAFF. In DNA form, the CDR3 reads TGTGCCAGCAGCCGGGGGGCCCCTGAAGCTTTCTTT.

This clone was observed a single time. The chain combines TRBV6-4 with TRBJ1-2; 11 bases agree with TRBD1. This CDR3 comprises 15 residues. In germline, CDR1 is MRHNA, CDR2 SNTAGT. J lost 3 bases, V lost 8 bases, and 8 bases had no gene match. The CDR3 loop reads CASQQDRGHDYGYTF. CDR3 nucleotide sequence: TGTGCCAGCCAGCAGGACAGGGGGCATGACTATGGCTACACCTTC.

The V gene is TRBV27, the J gene TRBJ2-3, with TRBD1 as a possible D gene (6 bases). CDR3 length: 14 amino acids. The germline V gene encodes CDR1 MNHEY and CDR2 SMNVEV (reference sequence). The V and J ends lost 4 bases and 2 bases respectively, with 10 bases between them. The CDR3: CASSSTGNTDTQYF. CDR3 nucleotides: TGTGCCAGCAGTTCAACAGGGAACACAGATACGCAGTATTTT.

J is TRBJ2-7 and V is TRBV6-5; TRBD1 aligns across 7 bases. This CDR3 has 13 amino acids. Germline assignment: CDR1 MNHEY and CDR2 SVGAGI. V shed 6 bases, J shed 5 bases, and the junction held 7 bases outside the gene matches. The CDR3 loop reads CASRKQGYHEQYV. As DNA, the CDR3 is TGTGCCAGCAGAAAACAGGGGTACCACGAGCAGTACGTC.

J is TRBJ2-7 and V is TRBV10-3; D is possibly TRBD1 (6 bases). CDR1 is ENHRY and CDR2 is SYGVKD in the germline V gene. The CDR3 extends over 13 amino acids. V was cut by 5 bases and J by 5 bases, with 13 bases left in between. CDR3 amino acids: CAISKGNRDEQYV. CDR3 coding DNA: TGTGCCATCAGTAAGGGCAACAGGGACGAGCAGTACGTC.

This chain links TRBV6-5 with TRBJ2-1; TRBD2 matches 7 bases. This CDR3 spans 14 amino acids. Germline V gene data show CDR1 as MNHEY and CDR2 as SVGAGI. With V trimmed by 4 bases and J by 5 bases, 5 bases remained unmatched. The CDR3 here is CASSFPRGDNEQFF. CDR3 DNA sequence: TGTGCCAGCAGTTTCCCCCGGGGGGACAATGAGCAGTTCTTC.